Listed here are 13 T cell receptor beta chains from one sample, sequenced in a study of cytomegalovirus exposure and HLA in healthy donors. The table came from immunoSEQ multiplex PCR; TCRdb's copy has only in-frame clones and leaves some out. The repertoire holds some 160,000 clones, roughly 90% seen once, with 0.69% in the top ten. Sequencing was carried out using PBMCs. Source of these receptors: a man in his late teens or twenties in good health and CMV-seronegative.

In this sample, this clone turned up a few times. In nucleotides, the CDR3 is TGTGCCAGCGGCGGACAGGGGTCCTACGAGCAGTACGTC. This gives the protein CASGGQGSYEQYV. V is TRBV7-9 and J is TRBJ2-7; 9 nucleotides line up with TRBD1. With 8 bases clipped from V and 1 base from J, the junction kept 3 bases outside the gene matches. The CDR3 has 13 amino acids. Germline CDR1 is SEHNR and CDR2 is FQNEAQ (reference sequence).

The chain has TRBV6-5 and TRBJ1-1; TRBD1 might be the D (6 bases). Germline V CDR1 and CDR2: MNHEY, SVGAGI. With 0 bases removed from V and 7 bases from J, the gap between germline ends came to 12 bases. The CDR3 is 14 amino acids. The CDR3 sequence is CASSYSTGTFEAFF. The DNA of the CDR3 is TGTGCCAGCAGTTACTCGACCGGGACATTTGAAGCTTTCTTT.

The chain is built from TRBV15 and TRBJ1-1; 8 nucleotides line up with TRBD1. The junction had 6 bases not matched to a gene; V was cut back by 5 bases and J by 10 bases. This CDR3 has 12 amino acids. Germline CDR1 is LNHNV and CDR2 is YYDKDF (reference sequence). CDR3 sequence reads: CATSGGQGVAFF. DNA for the CDR3: TGTGCCACCAGCGGAGGACAGGGCGTAGCTTTCTTT.

The chain couples TRBV9 to TRBJ2-1; 14 positions match TRBD2. The J segment lost 5 bases and the V segment lost 2 bases, leaving 12 bases of the junction unmatched. Germline CDR1 SGDLS, CDR2 YYNGEE. This CDR3 is 19 amino acids long. The CDR3 sequence is CASSVGLAGGPLTDNEQFF. The CDR3 DNA reads as TGTGCCAGCAGCGTCGGACTAGCGGGAGGCCCCCTCACGGACAATGAGCAGTTCTTC.

The V and J genes are TRBV6-1 and TRBJ1-1; unclear D gene. Germline values: CDR1 MNHNS, CDR2 SASEGT. The CDR3 is 11 residues long. Trimming took 7 bases from V and 9 from J, leaving 12 bases between them. CDR3 sequence: CASMESRQAFF. CDR3 in DNA: TGTGCCAGCATGGAGTCTCGGCAAGCTTTCTTT.

This rearrangement joins TRBV2 to TRBJ1-6; no clear D. The CDR3 sequence is 16 residues long. Between the trimmed V and J ends, which lost 8 bases and 4 bases, there was a span of 18 bases. Per the germline V gene, CDR1 is SNHLY and CDR2 is FYNNEI. CDR3 residues: CASRPTERLYNSPLHF. CDR3 sequence (DNA): TGTGCCAGCCGCCCAACGGAGAGATTATATAATTCACCCCTCCACTTT.

The chain couples TRBV11-3 to TRBJ2-1, with TRBD2 as a possible D gene (8 bases). The V gene lost 5 bases and the J gene lost 8 bases, with 19 bases spanning the gap. Germline assignment: CDR1 SGHNT and CDR2 YENEEA. The CDR3 is made up of 15 amino acids. The chain's CDR3 is CASSLGSGGGDEQFF. CDR3 in DNA: TGTGCCAGCAGCCTGGGATCGGGAGGGGGCGATGAGCAGTTCTTC.

This clone was observed a handful of times. The V gene is TRBV16, the J gene TRBJ1-1; 8 bases line up with TRBD1. Trimming cost V 7 bases and J 8 bases; bases outside gene matches: 9. The CDR3 has 13 residues. Germline CDR1 KGHSY, CDR2 FQNENV. The CDR3 sequence is CASKGTGSKEAFF. The DNA of the CDR3 is TGTGCCAGCAAGGGGACAGGAAGTAAGGAAGCTTTCTTT.

This sequence joins TRBV2 and TRBJ2-2, with 7 bases identical to TRBD2. With V trimmed by 4 bases and J by 6 bases, 5 bases remained unmatched. Germline V lookup: CDR1 SNHLY, CDR2 FYNNEI. The CDR3 runs to 14 residues. CDR3: CASSASGAPGELFF. For the CDR3, the DNA is TGTGCCAGCAGTGCTAGCGGAGCACCCGGGGAGCTGTTTTTT. Full variable domain (rest looked up from reference TRBV2 and TRBJ2-2): EPEVTQTPSHQVTQMGQEVILRCVPISNHLYFYWYRQILGQKVEFLVSFYNNEISEKSEIFDDQFSVERPDGSNFTLKIRSTKLEDSAMYFCASSASGAPGELFFGEGSRLTVL.

The genes are TRBV6-5 and TRBJ1-5; no clear D. The CDR3 sequence is 10 residues long. Germline CDR1 reads MNHEY; CDR2 reads SVGAGI. DNA of the CDR3: TGTGCACCCGGGGATCAGCCCCAGCATTTT. Encoded protein: CAPGDQPQHF.

CDR3 in amino acids: CASNNGSYEQYF. Written as DNA, the CDR3 is TGTGCCAGCAATAACGGCTCCTACGAGCAGTACTTC. This rearrangement joins TRBV9 to TRBJ2-7; no clear D. Germline values: CDR1 SGDLS, CDR2 YYNGEE. V was shortened by 6 bases and J by 0 bases, with 7 bases between the two germline ends. CDR3 length: 12 residues.

The rearrangement links TRBV19 to TRBJ2-1, with 7 bases lining up with TRBD2. This CDR3 comprises 16 residues. Trimming cost V 2 bases and J 1 base; bases outside gene matches: 5. CDR1 and CDR2 (germline): LNHDA, SQIVND (reference sequence). CDR3 nucleotides: TGTGCCAGTAGTATATGGGGGGGAGGGTCCTACAATGAGCAGTTCTTC. Amino acid sequence: CASSIWGGGSYNEQFF. The full variable domain, completed using reference TRBV19 and TRBJ2-1, is DGGITQSPKYLFRKEGQNVTLSCEQNLNHDAMYWYRQDPGQGLRLIYYSQIVNDFQKGDIAEGYSVSREKKESFPLTVTSAQKNPTAFYLCASSIWGGGSYNEQFFGPGTRLTVL.

The chain carries TRBV5-1 and TRBJ2-5; 9 nucleotides agree with TRBD1. Germline CDR1 is SGHRS and CDR2 is YFSETQ. V dropped 7 bases and J dropped 1; count of bases not matched to a gene: 8. This CDR3 has 15 amino acids. CDR3 DNA sequence: TGCGCCAGCCACCTGGGACAGGGCGTCCAAGAGACCCAGTACTTC. Translated, it gives CASHLGQGVQETQYF. Together with reference TRBV5-1 and TRBJ2-5, the CDR3 gives the full variable domain: KAGVTQTPRYLIKTRGQQVTLSCSPISGHRSVSWYQQTPGQGLQFLFEYFSETQRNKGNFPGRFSGRQFSNSRSEMNVSTLELGDSALYLCASHLGQGVQETQYFGPGTRLLVL.